The source of this T cell receptor beta chain is a study of T cells after yellow fever vaccination. About the research overall: Fractions of limited cellularity were prepared by means of SMART-Seq v4 Ultra Low Input.

This clonotype was seen a handful of times. What it binds is not known. V was cut by 3 bases and J by 8 bases, with 10 bases left in between. CDR1 and CDR2 from the germline V gene are MNHEY and SVGEGT. This CDR3 is built from 12 residues. Study conclusions and caveats: Abundant clonotypes from the bulk population could contaminate FACS-sorted repertoires. Most primary-vaccination clones reappeared after the booster (around 95% CD4, more than 70% CD8).

UMIs and a universal primer site were added when TCR cDNA was made by 5'RACE template switching. TCRdb called the 5' RACE reads again in MiXCR, with one record for every CDR3 protein. The sample includes 400,000 to 450,000 distinct CDR3 sequences, 18% of them seen just once. V gene TRBV6-2 or TRBV6-3 combines with J gene TRBJ1-2; D not resolved. The starting material was PBMCs, obtained before the yellow fever booster vaccination. The TCR originated in a man between 18 and 35 years old who received the YFV17D yellow fever vaccine. CDR3 DNA sequence: TGTGCCAGCAGTTATGGTCTAAACGGCTACACCTTC. Translating gives CASSYGLNGYTF.